This passage covers 3 T cell receptor beta chains from one sample sequenced in a study of early T cells in non-severe SARS-CoV-2 infection. Using its own MiXCR run on the 5' RACE reads, TCRdb lists one record per CDR3 protein. The data hold under 85,000 distinct CDR3 sequences, with 12% observed a single time. The source was whole blood, collected at baseline. The receptors were gathered from an adult who was a healthcare worker with PCR-confirmed SARS-CoV-2 infection or an uninfected control (not recorded which). The donor label of this sample is uncertain.

The table lists this clonotype with a few counts. This sequence joins TRBV5-1 and TRBJ2-3; TRBD2 matches 12 bases. J was trimmed by 8 bases and V by 3 bases; bases with no gene match: 10. CDR1 SGHRS and CDR2 YFSETQ come from the germline V gene. The CDR3 contains 16 residues. The CDR3 DNA reads as TGCGCCAGCAGCTCCCGACTAGCGGGGGATCTGGGTACGCAGTATTTT. Protein: CASSSRLAGDLGTQYF.

This clonotype was seen a few times. The chain is built from TRBV12-3 or TRBV12-4 and TRBJ1-2; TRBD1 matches at 7 bases. Trimming at V came to 5 bases and at J to 8 bases, leaving 8 bases not matched to a gene. The CDR3 extends over 13 amino acids. For the CDR3, the DNA is TGTGCCAGCAGTCCTCAGACAGGGAGCGGCTACACCTTC. Its translation is CASSPQTGSGYTF.

The table lists this clonotype with a few counts. The J gene is TRBJ2-6, the V gene TRBV4-1; TRBD1 matches 9 bases. The CDR3 totals 18 residues. The germline V gene has CDR1 MGHRA and CDR2 YSYEKL. V shed 0 bases, J shed 2 bases, and the junction held 5 bases outside the gene matches. This CDR3 reads CASSQDRTGEAGANVLTF. The CDR3 DNA is TGCGCCAGCAGCCAAGATCGGACAGGGGAAGCTGGGGCCAACGTCCTGACTTTC.